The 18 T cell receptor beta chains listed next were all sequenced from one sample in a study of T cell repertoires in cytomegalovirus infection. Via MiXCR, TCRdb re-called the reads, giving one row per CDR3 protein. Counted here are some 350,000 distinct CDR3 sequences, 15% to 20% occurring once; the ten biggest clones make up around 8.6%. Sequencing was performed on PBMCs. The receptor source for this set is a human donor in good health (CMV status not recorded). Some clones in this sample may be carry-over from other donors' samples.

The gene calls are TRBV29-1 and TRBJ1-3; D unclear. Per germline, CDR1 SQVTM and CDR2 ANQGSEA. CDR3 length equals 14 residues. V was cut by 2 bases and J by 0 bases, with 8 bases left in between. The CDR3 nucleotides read TGCAGCGTTGAATCCCTTCTCTCTGGAAACACCATATATTTT. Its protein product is CSVESLLSGNTIYF.

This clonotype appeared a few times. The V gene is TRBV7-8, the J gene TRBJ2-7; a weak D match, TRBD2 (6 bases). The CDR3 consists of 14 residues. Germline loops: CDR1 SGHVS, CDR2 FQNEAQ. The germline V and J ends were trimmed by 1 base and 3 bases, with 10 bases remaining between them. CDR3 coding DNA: TGTGCCAGCAGCTTAGAGGTCGGGGGCTACGAGCAGTACTTC. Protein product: CASSLEVGGYEQYF.

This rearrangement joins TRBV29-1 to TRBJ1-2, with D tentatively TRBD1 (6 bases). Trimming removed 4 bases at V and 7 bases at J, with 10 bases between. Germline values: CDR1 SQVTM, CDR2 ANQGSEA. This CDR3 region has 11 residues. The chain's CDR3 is CSVVRGGGYTF. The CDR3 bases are TGCAGCGTTGTCAGGGGAGGTGGCTACACCTTC.

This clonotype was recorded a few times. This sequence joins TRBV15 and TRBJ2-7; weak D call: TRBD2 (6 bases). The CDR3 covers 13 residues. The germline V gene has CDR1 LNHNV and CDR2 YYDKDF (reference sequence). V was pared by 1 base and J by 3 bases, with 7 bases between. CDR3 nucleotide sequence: TGTGCCACCAGCAGAGGGAGGGTCTACGAGCAGTACTTC. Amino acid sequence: CATSRGRVYEQYF.

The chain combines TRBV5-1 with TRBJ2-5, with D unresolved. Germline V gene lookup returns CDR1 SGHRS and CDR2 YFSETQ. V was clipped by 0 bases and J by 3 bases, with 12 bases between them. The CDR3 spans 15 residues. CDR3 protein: CASSLGGADEETQYF. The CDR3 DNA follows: TGCGCCAGCAGCTTGGGGGGTGCGGACGAAGAGACCCAGTACTTC.

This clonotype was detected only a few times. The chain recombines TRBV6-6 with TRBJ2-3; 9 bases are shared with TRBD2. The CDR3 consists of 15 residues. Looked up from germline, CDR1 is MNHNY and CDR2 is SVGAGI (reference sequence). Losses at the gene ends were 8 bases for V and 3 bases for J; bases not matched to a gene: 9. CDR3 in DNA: TGTGCCAGCCGACTAGTGGCGGGAGGGACAGATACGCAGTATTTT. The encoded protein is CASRLVAGGTDTQYF.

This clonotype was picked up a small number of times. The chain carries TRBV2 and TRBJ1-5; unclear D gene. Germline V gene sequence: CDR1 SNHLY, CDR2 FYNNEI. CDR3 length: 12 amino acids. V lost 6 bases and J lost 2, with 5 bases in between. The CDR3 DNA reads TGTGCCAGCAGGGACCGCAATCAGCCCCAGCATTTT. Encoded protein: CASRDRNQPQHF.

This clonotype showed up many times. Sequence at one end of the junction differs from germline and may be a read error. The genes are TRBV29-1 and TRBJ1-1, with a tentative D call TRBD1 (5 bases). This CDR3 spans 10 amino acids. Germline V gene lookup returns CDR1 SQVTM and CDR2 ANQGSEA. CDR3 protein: CSGWRGEVFF. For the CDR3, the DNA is TGCAGCGGATGGCGGGGGGAAGTTTTCTTT.

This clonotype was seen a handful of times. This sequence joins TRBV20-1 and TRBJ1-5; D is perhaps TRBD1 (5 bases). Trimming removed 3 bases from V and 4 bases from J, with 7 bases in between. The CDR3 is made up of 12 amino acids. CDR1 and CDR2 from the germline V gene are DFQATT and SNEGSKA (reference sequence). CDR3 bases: TGCAGTGCTAGGCCAGGGAATCAGCCCCAGCATTTT. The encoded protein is CSARPGNQPQHF.

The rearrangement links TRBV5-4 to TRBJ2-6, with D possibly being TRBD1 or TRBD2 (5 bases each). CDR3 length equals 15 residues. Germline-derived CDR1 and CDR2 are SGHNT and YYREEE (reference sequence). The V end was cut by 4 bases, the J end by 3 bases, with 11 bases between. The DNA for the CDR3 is TGTGCCAGCAGCGTCAGGGAGAGTGGGGCCAACGTCCTGACTTTC. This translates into CASSVRESGANVLTF.

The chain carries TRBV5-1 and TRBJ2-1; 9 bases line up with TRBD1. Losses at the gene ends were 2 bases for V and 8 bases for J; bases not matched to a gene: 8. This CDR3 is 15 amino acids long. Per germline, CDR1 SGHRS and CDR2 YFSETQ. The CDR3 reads CASSFVDRGTYEQFF. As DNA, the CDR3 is TGCGCCAGCAGCTTTGTCGACAGGGGGACATATGAGCAGTTCTTC.

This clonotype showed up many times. The CDR3 DNA is TGTGCCAGCAGCTTCCCCGGACAGGGCTATGGCTACACCTTC. Protein product: CASSFPGQGYGYTF. The chain carries TRBV7-8 and TRBJ1-2; 8 bases line up with TRBD1. V was pared by 3 bases and J by 4 bases, with 4 bases of the junction left unmatched. The CDR3 extends over 14 amino acids. Germline V gene data show CDR1 as SGHVS and CDR2 as FQNEAQ. Full variable domain (rest looked up from reference TRBV7-8 and TRBJ1-2): GAGVSQSPRYKVAKRGQDVALRCDPISGHVSLFWYQQALGQGPEFLTYFQNEAQLDKSGLPSDRFFAERPEGSVSTLKIQRTQQEDSAVYLCASSFPGQGYGYTFGSGTRLTVV.

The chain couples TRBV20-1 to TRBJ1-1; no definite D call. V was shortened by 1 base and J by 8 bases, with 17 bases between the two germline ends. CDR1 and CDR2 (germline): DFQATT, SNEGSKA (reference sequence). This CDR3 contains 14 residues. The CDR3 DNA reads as TGCAGTGCTAGAGTTCAACAGAACTTCGGGGAAGCTTTCTTT. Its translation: CSARVQQNFGEAFF.

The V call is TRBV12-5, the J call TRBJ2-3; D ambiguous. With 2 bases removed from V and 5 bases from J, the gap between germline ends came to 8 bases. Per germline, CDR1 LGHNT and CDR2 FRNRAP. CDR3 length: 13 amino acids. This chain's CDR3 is CASGLPSVDTQYF. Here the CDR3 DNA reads TGTGCTAGTGGTTTGCCCAGCGTAGATACGCAGTATTTT.

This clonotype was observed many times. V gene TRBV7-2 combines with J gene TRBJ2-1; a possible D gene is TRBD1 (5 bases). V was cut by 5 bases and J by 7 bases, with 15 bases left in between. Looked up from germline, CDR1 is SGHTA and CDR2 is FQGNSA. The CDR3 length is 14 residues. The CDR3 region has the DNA TGTGCCAGCAGCCCCCCTGGGGCAGCAAATGAGCAGTTCTTC. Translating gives CASSPPGAANEQFF.

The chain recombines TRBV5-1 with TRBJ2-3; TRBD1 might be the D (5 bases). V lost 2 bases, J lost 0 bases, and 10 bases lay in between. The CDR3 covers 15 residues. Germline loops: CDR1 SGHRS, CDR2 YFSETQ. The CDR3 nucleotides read TGCGCCAGCAGCTTTTTACAGGCCAGCACAGATACGCAGTATTTT. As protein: CASSFLQASTDTQYF.

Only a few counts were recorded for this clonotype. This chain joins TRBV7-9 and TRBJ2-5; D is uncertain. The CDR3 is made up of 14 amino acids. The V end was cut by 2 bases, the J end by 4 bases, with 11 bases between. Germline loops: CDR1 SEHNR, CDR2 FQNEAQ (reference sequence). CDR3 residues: CASSLMGIRETQYF. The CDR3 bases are TGTGCCAGCAGCTTAATGGGCATACGAGAGACCCAGTACTTC.

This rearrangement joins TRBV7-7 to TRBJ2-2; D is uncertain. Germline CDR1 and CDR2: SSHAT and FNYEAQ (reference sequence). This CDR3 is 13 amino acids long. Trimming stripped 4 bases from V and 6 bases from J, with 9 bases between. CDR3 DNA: TGTGCCAGCAGCTCGTCTAGACCCGGGGAGCTGTTTTTT. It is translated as CASSSSRPGELFF. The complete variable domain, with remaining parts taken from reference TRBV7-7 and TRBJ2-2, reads GAGVSQSPRYKVTKRGQDVTLRCDPISSHATLYWYQQALGQGPEFLTYFNYEAQPDKSGLPSDRFSAERPEGSISTLTIQRTEQRDSAMYRCASSSSRPGELFFGEGSRLTVL.